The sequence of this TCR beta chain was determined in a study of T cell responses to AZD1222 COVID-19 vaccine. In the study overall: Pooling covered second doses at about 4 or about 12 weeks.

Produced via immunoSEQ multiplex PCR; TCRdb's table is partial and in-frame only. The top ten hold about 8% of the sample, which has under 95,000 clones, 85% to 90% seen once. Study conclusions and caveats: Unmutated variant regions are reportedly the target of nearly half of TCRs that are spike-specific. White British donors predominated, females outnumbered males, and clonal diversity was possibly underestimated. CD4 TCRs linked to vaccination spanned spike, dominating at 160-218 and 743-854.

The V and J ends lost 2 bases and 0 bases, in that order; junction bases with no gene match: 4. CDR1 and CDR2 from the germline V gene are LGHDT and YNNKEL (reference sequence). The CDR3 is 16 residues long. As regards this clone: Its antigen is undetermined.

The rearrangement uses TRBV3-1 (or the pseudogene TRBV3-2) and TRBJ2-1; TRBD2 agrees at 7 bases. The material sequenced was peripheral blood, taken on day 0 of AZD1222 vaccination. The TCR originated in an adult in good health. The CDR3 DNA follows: TGTGCCAGCAGCCAACTGCTAGCGGACTCCTACAATGAGCAGTTCTTC. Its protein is CASSQLLADSYNEQFF.